This TCR beta chain was recovered during a study of blood T cell repertoires in COVID-19. Turning to the study itself: Sources were T cells, B-cell-depleted T cells, or PBMCs; the material itself was cDNA or gDNA.

Method: immunoSEQ multiplex PCR; TCRdb's copy keeps in-frame clones and lacks some. The sample yields about 130,000 clones, over 80% seen once. Trimming at V came to 4 bases and at J to 4 bases, leaving 8 bases not matched to a gene. Germline V gene sequence: CDR1 SGHTA, CDR2 FQGNSA. The CDR3 sequence is 16 residues long. Input material: peripheral blood. The V and J genes are TRBV7-2 and TRBJ2-2; the match to TRBD2 covers 8 bases. The source is a man between 65 and 80 years old with acute or convalescent COVID-19. The CDR3 DNA follows: TGTGCCAGCAGCTCTCGCGGGACTAGTCTCACCGGGGAGCTGTTTTTT. Its translation is CASSSRGTSLTGELFF.